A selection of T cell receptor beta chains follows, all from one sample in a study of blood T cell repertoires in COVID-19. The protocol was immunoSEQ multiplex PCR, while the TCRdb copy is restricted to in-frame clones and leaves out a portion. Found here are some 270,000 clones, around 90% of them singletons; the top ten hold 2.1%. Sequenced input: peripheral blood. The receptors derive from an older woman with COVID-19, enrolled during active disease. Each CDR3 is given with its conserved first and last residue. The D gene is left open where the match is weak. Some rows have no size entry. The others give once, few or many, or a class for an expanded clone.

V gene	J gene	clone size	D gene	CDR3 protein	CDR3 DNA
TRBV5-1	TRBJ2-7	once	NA	CASRTGEPNEQYF	TGCGCCAGCAGAACCGGGGAGCCCAACGAGCAGTACTTC
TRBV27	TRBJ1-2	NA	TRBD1	CASSPWDSYGYTF	TGTGCCAGCAGTCCTTGGGACAGCTATGGCTACACCTTC
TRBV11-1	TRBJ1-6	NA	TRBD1	CASSRTGNNSPLHF	TGTGCCAGCAGCAGGACAGGGAATAATTCACCCCTCCACTTT
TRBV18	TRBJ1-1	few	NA	CASSSGGVMNTEAFF	TGTGCCAGCTCCTCAGGAGGGGTCATGAACACTGAAGCTTTCTTT
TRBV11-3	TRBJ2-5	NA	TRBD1	CASSTRTGQETQYF	TGTGCCAGCAGCACCAGGACAGGCCAAGAGACCCAGTACTTC
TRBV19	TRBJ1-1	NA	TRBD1	CASTTTGGTEAFF	TGTGCCAGTACCACGACAGGGGGCACTGAAGCTTTCTTT
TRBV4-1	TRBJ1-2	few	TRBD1	CASSQEPGTGYGYTF	TGCGCCAGCAGCCAAGAACCGGGGACAGGCTATGGCTACACCTTC
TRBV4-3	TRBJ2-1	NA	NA	CASSRAVGGLVPFF	TGCGCCAGCAGCCGGGCGGTGGGCGGGCTTGTTCCGTTCTTC
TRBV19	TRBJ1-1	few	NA	CASSIDRGKTEAFF	TGTGCCAGTAGTATAGACAGGGGTAAAACTGAAGCTTTCTTT
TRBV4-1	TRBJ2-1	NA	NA	CASSQERIPGHSIPNEQFF	TGCGCCAGCAGCCAAGAACGGATACCGGGACACTCGATCCCCAATGAGCAGTTCTTC
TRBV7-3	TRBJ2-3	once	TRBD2	CASSSKLAGPDTQYF	TGTGCCAGCAGTTCAAAACTAGCGGGCCCAGATACGCAGTATTTT
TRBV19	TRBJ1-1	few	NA	CASSIAVQAFF	TGTGCCAGTAGTATAGCAGTTCAAGCTTTCTTT
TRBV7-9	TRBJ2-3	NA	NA	CASSSKSGLTDTQYF	TGTGCCAGCAGCTCGAAGAGCGGCCTCACAGATACGCAGTATTTT
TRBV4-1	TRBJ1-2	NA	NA	CASSQVLAPRTANYGYTF	TGCGCCAGCAGCCAAGTGTTAGCCCCTAGGACAGCTAACTATGGCTACACCTTC
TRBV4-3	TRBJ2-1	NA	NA	CASSSERTRYFEQFF	TGCGCCAGCAGCTCTGAACGGACTCGCTATTTTGAGCAGTTCTTC
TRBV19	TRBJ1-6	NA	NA	CASRSGSSYNSPLHF	TGTGCCAGTAGGTCTGGGAGCTCCTATAATTCACCCCTCCACTTT
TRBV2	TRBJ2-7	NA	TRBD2	CASSAVAWEGEQYF	TGTGCCAGCAGTGCGGTGGCCTGGGAGGGGGAGCAGTACTTC
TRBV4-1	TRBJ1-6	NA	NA	CASSQGIGGQRNSPLHF	TGCGCCAGCAGCCAAGGGATCGGTGGACAGCGGAATTCACCCCTCCACTTT
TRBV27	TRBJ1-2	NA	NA	CASSLGGNYGYTF	TGTGCCAGCAGTTTAGGGGGCAACTATGGCTACACCTTC
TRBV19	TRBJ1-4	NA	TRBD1	CASRKPGQAEKLFF	TGTGCCAGTAGGAAACCGGGACAGGCGGAAAAACTGTTTTTT
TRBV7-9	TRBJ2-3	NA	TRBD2	CASSLVAGGQDTQYF	TGTGCCAGCAGCTTAGTAGCGGGGGGGCAAGATACGCAGTATTTT
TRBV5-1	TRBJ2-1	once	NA	CASSPTLSSYNEQFF	TGCGCCAGCAGTCCCACCCTTAGCTCCTACAATGAGCAGTTCTTC
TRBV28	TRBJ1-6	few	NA	CASRLGSNSPLHF	TGTGCCAGCCGACTAGGGAGTAATTCACCCCTCCACTTT
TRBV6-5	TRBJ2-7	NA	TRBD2	CASGRGAYEQYF	TGTGCCAGCGGGCGGGGGGCCTACGAGCAGTACTTC
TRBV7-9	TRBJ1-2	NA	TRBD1	CASSRDSPYGYTF	TGTGCCAGCAGCCGGGACAGCCCCTATGGCTACACCTTC
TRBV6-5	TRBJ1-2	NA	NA	CASMIGANYGYTF	TGTGCCAGCATGATAGGAGCTAACTATGGCTACACCTTC
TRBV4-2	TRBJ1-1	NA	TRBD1	CASSQTQGAGEAFF	TGTGCCAGCAGCCAAACACAGGGGGCGGGCGAAGCTTTCTTT
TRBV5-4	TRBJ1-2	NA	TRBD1	CASSLQGRGGYTF	TGTGCCAGCAGCTTACAGGGGCGTGGTGGCTACACCTTC